The 20 T cell receptor beta chains reported below all come from one sample, sequenced in a study of human T cells and chemical hapten exposure. Each CDR3 protein is one row after TCRdb ran MiXCR on the RACE reads. The repertoire holds nearly 85,000 distinct CDR3 sequences, with around a tenth as singletons. Time point described: patch test 2, 6 weeks after DPC sensitization. This sample's treatment: therapeutic diphenylcyclopropenone sensitization with weekly scalp DPC. Specimen: whole blood, collected in connection with sensitization to the hapten diphenylcyclopropenone (DPC). These receptors all stem from a man younger than 35 with alopecia areata. Some clones in this sample may be carry-over from other donors' samples.

The chain is built from TRBV7-8 and TRBJ1-5; no clear D. Trimming pared 4 bases from V and 1 base from J, leaving 14 bases between. Germline V lookup: CDR1 SGHVS, CDR2 FQNEAQ. The CDR3 totals 16 residues. The CDR3 DNA reads TGTGCCAGCAGCTCACTACTCACACTCAGCAATCAGCCCCAGCATTTT. Protein: CASSSLLTLSNQPQHF.

The rearrangement joins TRBV7-9 to TRBJ1-2; D not resolved. The germline gives CDR1 SEHNR, CDR2 FQNEAQ (reference sequence). The ends were cut back, 1 base at V and 6 bases at J, with 15 bases in the middle. This CDR3 spans 15 amino acids. CDR3 sequence reads: CASSLEALTPNGYTF. In DNA, the CDR3 is TGTGCCAGCAGCTTAGAGGCCCTTACCCCGAATGGCTACACCTTC. Together with reference TRBV7-9 and TRBJ1-2, the CDR3 gives the full variable domain: DTGVSQNPRHKITKRGQNVTFRCDPISEHNRLYWYRQTLGQGPEFLTYFQNEAQLEKSRLLSDRFSAERPKGSFSTLEIQRTEQGDSAMYLCASSLEALTPNGYTFGSGTRLTVV.

This clonotype was seen at least ten times. The chain has TRBV27 and TRBJ2-1; D possibly uses TRBD1 or TRBD2 (6 bases each). Germline CDR1 and CDR2: MNHEY and SMNVEV (reference sequence). The CDR3 consists of 12 residues. Trimming shortened V by 6 bases and J by 6 bases, and 9 bases separated the two germline ends. The DNA of the CDR3 is TGTGCCAGCAGAGAGGGGGGCAATGAGCAGTTCTTC. Its protein product is CASREGGNEQFF.

This clonotype was seen a few times. V usage is TRBV9 and J usage is TRBJ1-3; 8 nucleotides line up with TRBD1. CDR1 is SGDLS and CDR2 is YYNGEE in the germline V gene. V was clipped by 4 bases and J by 2 bases; unmatched bases: 8. This CDR3 is 16 amino acids long. The CDR3 DNA sequence: TGTGCCAGCAGCCCCTGGACAGGGCAGACTGGAAACACCATATATTTT. It is translated as CASSPWTGQTGNTIYF.

The genes are TRBV7-2 and TRBJ2-2, with D unresolved. CDR3 length: 14 residues. V lost 1 base to trimming and J lost 0 bases, with 3 bases between them. Germline V gives CDR1 SGHTA, CDR2 FQGNSA. CDR3 bases: TGTGCCAGCAGCTTAGTAACGAACACCGGGGAGCTGTTTTTT. Translation gives CASSLVTNTGELFF.

This clonotype came up many times. The chain joins TRBV18 to TRBJ1-1; D gene uncertain. Germline-derived CDR1 and CDR2 are KGHSH and LQKENI. The CDR3 is 14 residues long. Trimming removed 4 bases from V and 1 base from J, with 10 bases in between. CDR3 DNA sequence: TGTGCCAGCTCACAAGACACGAAGAACACTGAAGCTTTCTTT. This translates into CASSQDTKNTEAFF.

There are a few counts of this clonotype. The chain is built from TRBV6-5 and TRBJ1-2, with D unresolved. Germline V CDR1 and CDR2: MNHEY, SVGAGI. Trimming removed 0 bases at V and 4 bases at J, with 9 bases between. The CDR3 totals 14 residues. In nucleotides, the CDR3 is TGTGCCAGCAGTTACTCTGGACGGATCTATGGCTACACCTTC. Its translation is CASSYSGRIYGYTF.

The V call is TRBV11-3, the J call TRBJ2-1, with D hard to call. Looked up from germline, CDR1 is SGHNT and CDR2 is YENEEA. The length of the CDR3 is 12 residues. Trimming left V 5 bases short and J 5 bases short, with 7 bases between. DNA for the CDR3: TGTGCCAGCAGCCCTACAGACAATGAGCAGTTCTTC. Amino acids: CASSPTDNEQFF.

This clonotype was found many times. This sequence joins TRBV12-3 or TRBV12-4 and TRBJ1-3; D remains unclear. With 5 bases removed from V and 0 bases from J, the gap between germline ends came to 11 bases. The length of the CDR3 is 15 residues. The CDR3 bases are TGTGCCAGCAGTCCGTCGCAGAGCTCTGGAAACACCATATATTTT. Amino acid sequence: CASSPSQSSGNTIYF.

In this sample, this clonotype turned up a few times. The rearrangement joins TRBV5-1 to TRBJ2-5; D remains ambiguous. V dropped 4 bases and J dropped 2 bases, with 15 bases sitting between them. Germline loops: CDR1 SGHRS, CDR2 YFSETQ. The CDR3 covers 15 residues. CDR3 protein: CASSVDPGAQETQYF. The CDR3 DNA reads TGCGCCAGCAGCGTGGACCCAGGAGCACAAGAGACCCAGTACTTC.

This clonotype has just a few counts. The V call is TRBV7-9, the J call TRBJ1-5, with D unresolved. The germline gives CDR1 SEHNR, CDR2 FQNEAQ (reference sequence). The CDR3 is 14 residues long. V was pared by 1 base and J by 9 bases, with 13 bases between. CDR3 nucleotide sequence: TGTGCCAGCAGCTTAGGAGACGGACCTCGGCCCCAGCATTTT. Protein product: CASSLGDGPRPQHF. The complete variable domain, with remaining parts taken from reference TRBV7-9 and TRBJ1-5, reads DTGVSQNPRHKITKRGQNVTFRCDPISEHNRLYWYRQTLGQGPEFLTYFQNEAQLEKSRLLSDRFSAERPKGSFSTLEIQRTEQGDSAMYLCASSLGDGPRPQHFGDGTRLSIL.

This clonotype was observed a few times. The chain has TRBV9 and TRBJ2-2; 11 bases are shared with TRBD1. This CDR3 region has 16 residues. Germline CDR1 and CDR2: SGDLS and YYNGEE. Trimming removed 2 bases from V and 4 bases from J; junction bases left unmatched: 4. The CDR3, as DNA: TGTGCCAGCAGCGTCACCGGGACAGGGGGCACCGGGGAGCTGTTTTTT. Amino acids: CASSVTGTGGTGELFF. Drawing the rest from reference TRBV9 and TRBJ2-2, the complete variable domain is DSGVTQTPKHLITATGQRVTLRCSPRSGDLSVYWYQQSLDQGLQFLIQYYNGEERAKGNILERFSAQQFPDLHSELNLSSLELGDSALYFCASSVTGTGGTGELFFGEGSRLTVL.

The genes are TRBV5-6 and TRBJ2-5; D is unresolved. Germline values: CDR1 SGHDT, CDR2 YYEEEE. Deletions cut 1 base from V and 1 base from J, with 11 bases between. CDR3 length equals 15 residues. The CDR3 reads CASSLLLGPQETQYF. In nucleotides, the CDR3 is TGTGCCAGCAGCTTGCTACTTGGCCCCCAAGAGACCCAGTACTTC.

This clonotype was counted only a few times. The rearrangement joins TRBV4-1 to TRBJ1-1; possibly TRBD1 for D (5 bases). Deletions cut 3 bases from V and 0 bases from J, with 5 bases between. Germline V lookup: CDR1 MGHRA, CDR2 YSYEKL. This CDR3 region has 13 residues. For the CDR3, the DNA is TGCGCCAGCAGCCAGACAGTGAACACTGAAGCTTTCTTT. Amino acids: CASSQTVNTEAFF.

For this clonotype: Sequence at one end of the junction differs from germline and may be a read error. The chain joins TRBV4-3 to TRBJ2-1; 8 nucleotides agree with TRBD2. This CDR3 is built from 15 residues. Germline V gene data show CDR1 as LGHNA and CDR2 as YSLEER. CDR3 residues: CASSQGVAGINEQFF. The DNA for the CDR3 is TGCGCCAGCAGTCAAGGGGTAGCGGGGATCAATGAGCAGTTCTTC.

The CDR3: CASSFSTGGYSGNTIYF. The CDR3 DNA sequence: TGTGCCAGCAGCTTTTCCACTGGAGGCTACTCTGGAAACACCATATATTTT. The chain combines TRBV5-6 with TRBJ1-3; D ambiguous. V lost 2 bases and J 0 bases, leaving 15 bases between the germline ends. The length of the CDR3 is 17 residues. The germline CDR1 and CDR2 sequences are SGHDT and YYEEEE.

The chain employs TRBV5-1 and TRBJ1-2, with D uncertain. Germline lookup yields CDR1 SGHRS and CDR2 YFSETQ. V dropped 4 bases and J dropped 5 bases, with 15 bases sitting between them. The CDR3 is 14 residues long. Here the CDR3 DNA reads TGCGCCAGCAGCCCGGCGGGTTCTGAGTATGGCTACACCTTC. Translation: CASSPAGSEYGYTF.

This clonotype was seen a few times. The rearrangement links TRBV12-3 or TRBV12-4 to TRBJ2-1; TRBD2 matches 8 bases. The CDR3 loop spans 15 amino acids. Trimming at V came to 3 bases and at J to 7 bases, leaving 8 bases not matched to a gene. The CDR3 sequence: CASSFTGGAWNEQFF. Here the CDR3 DNA reads TGTGCCAGCAGTTTTACGGGGGGGGCGTGGAATGAGCAGTTCTTC.

The chain has TRBV4-3 and TRBJ1-6, with a weak D call TRBD1 (5 bases). Trimming removed 1 base from V and 12 bases from J, with 22 bases in between. The CDR3 loop spans 17 amino acids. Germline lookup yields CDR1 LGHNA and CDR2 YSLEER. This CDR3 reads CASSQVPPGTVGEPLHF. The CDR3 DNA reads TGCGCCAGCAGCCAAGTTCCCCCCGGGACGGTGGGAGAACCCCTCCACTTT.

This clonotype was picked up a small number of times. The chain joins TRBV6-5 to TRBJ2-1; D call uncertain. Trimming removed 2 bases at V and 6 bases at J, with 2 bases between. Germline CDR1 and CDR2: MNHEY and SVGAGI. This CDR3 comprises 11 residues. The CDR3 loop is CASSYGNEQFF. Here the CDR3 DNA reads TGTGCCAGCAGTTACGGCAATGAGCAGTTCTTC.